Listed here are 11 T cell receptor beta chains from one sample, sequenced in a study of cytomegalovirus exposure and HLA in healthy donors. The PCR was carried out with 60 Vbeta primers and 13 Jbeta primers. Produced via immunoSEQ multiplex PCR; TCRdb's table is partial and in-frame only. The data hold over 55,000 clones, with 75% to 90% observed a single time. Material for sequencing was PBMCs. The source is a woman younger than 45 in good health and CMV-seropositive.

CDR3 sequence (DNA): TGTGCCAGTCAAAGGACCCCCGGCAGGACTTTCTATGGCTACACCTTC. This gives the protein CASQRTPGRTFYGYTF. V gene TRBV19 combines with J gene TRBJ1-2; D not certain. Germline assignment: CDR1 LNHDA and CDR2 SQIVND (reference sequence). CDR3 size: 16 residues. V was cut by 8 bases and J by 4 bases, with 23 bases left in between. Full variable domain (outside the CDR3, taken from reference TRBV19 and TRBJ1-2): DGGITQSPKYLFRKEGQNVTLSCEQNLNHDAMYWYRQDPGQGLRLIYYSQIVNDFQKGDIAEGYSVSREKKESFPLTVTSAQKNPTAFYLCASQRTPGRTFYGYTFGSGTRLTVV.

The V gene is TRBV7-9, the J gene TRBJ2-7, with 7 bases fitting TRBD2. This CDR3 spans 14 amino acids. CDR1 and CDR2 from the germline V gene are SEHNR and FQNEAQ (reference sequence). The J segment lost 1 base and the V segment lost 4 bases, leaving 4 bases of the junction unmatched. As DNA, the CDR3 is TGTGCCAGCAGCTGGGCGGGAGAATCCTACGAGCAGTACTTC. As protein: CASSWAGESYEQYF.

The genes are TRBV10-2 and TRBJ2-7; 7 positions agree with TRBD1. Trimming at V came to 3 bases and at J to 4 bases, leaving 0 bases not matched to a gene. The germline V gene has CDR1 WSHSY and CDR2 SAAADI. The CDR3 runs 12 residues. CDR3 nucleotide sequence: TGCGCCAGCAGTGACAGGGGGTACGAGCAGTACTTC. Amino acid sequence: CASSDRGYEQYF.

This chain links TRBV30 with TRBJ1-2; 11 bases map to TRBD1. CDR3 length equals 13 residues. Germline V gene data show CDR1 as GTSNPN and CDR2 as SVGIG (reference sequence). J gave up 6 bases and V 3 bases, and 3 bases lay outside the gene matches. The CDR3 DNA is TGTGCCTGGAGAGGGACAGGGGGGAATGGCTACACCTTC. Translation gives CAWRGTGGNGYTF.

The chain links TRBV19 to TRBJ2-5; D possibly corresponds to TRBD1 (6 bases). This CDR3 region has 16 residues. Germline V gene sequence: CDR1 LNHDA, CDR2 SQIVND (reference sequence). The V and J ends lost 3 bases and 1 base respectively, with 15 bases between them. The DNA of the CDR3 is TGTGCCAGTAGTATGACATCGACAGGCGCCCAAGAGACCCAGTACTTC. It encodes CASSMTSTGAQETQYF.

The gene calls are TRBV11-2 and TRBJ1-2; TRBD1 is a possible D gene (6 bases). CDR1 and CDR2 (germline): SGHAT, FQNNGV. V was pared by 6 bases and J by 1 base, with 18 bases between. The CDR3 covers 16 residues. The CDR3 sequence is CASSPFAPGVNYGYTF. CDR3 sequence (DNA): TGTGCCAGCAGTCCTTTCGCACCAGGGGTTAACTATGGCTACACCTTC.

The chain joins TRBV7-3 to TRBJ2-1; D is perhaps TRBD2 (7 bases). This CDR3 has 15 residues. V shed 5 bases and J shed 3 bases, with 14 bases lying between them. Germline V gene lookup returns CDR1 SGHTA and CDR2 FQGTGA. CDR3 nucleotides: TGTGCCAGCAGCCGGAGGGGGGGAGGCTACAATGAGCAGTTCTTC. Amino acids: CASSRRGGGYNEQFF.

This chain joins TRBV5-6 and TRBJ2-1; D call uncertain. The CDR3 contains 15 residues. V shed 4 bases and J shed 7 bases, with 18 bases lying between them. Germline V gives CDR1 SGHDT, CDR2 YYEEEE. CDR3 coding DNA: TGTGCCAGCAGCCGGCCCCGGGTAGGAGCTAATGAGCAGTTCTTC. This sequence encodes CASSRPRVGANEQFF.

V gene TRBV19 combines with J gene TRBJ1-5, with 9 positions matching TRBD1. CDR1 and CDR2 (germline): LNHDA, SQIVND (reference sequence). V was pared by 3 bases and J by 2 bases, with 14 bases of the junction left unmatched. This CDR3 spans 19 amino acids. CDR3: CASSIGAGQGSRGNQPQHF. The CDR3 coding sequence is TGTGCCAGTAGTATCGGGGCCGGACAGGGGTCCAGAGGCAATCAGCCCCAGCATTTT.

The genes are TRBV19 and TRBJ1-2; no definite D call. The CDR3 extends over 18 amino acids. The germline V gene has CDR1 LNHDA and CDR2 SQIVND (reference sequence). V was pared by 3 bases and J by 5 bases, with 25 bases between. Here the CDR3 reads CASSIRRSARGGRYGYTF. The CDR3 region has the DNA TGTGCCAGTAGTATCCGTCGTTCAGCACGAGGAGGGAGGTATGGCTACACCTTC.

The rearrangement links TRBV6-6 to TRBJ2-1; D possibly corresponds to TRBD2 (6 bases). Germline V gene data show CDR1 as MNHNY and CDR2 as SVGAGI (reference sequence). The V and J ends lost 3 bases and 14 bases respectively, with 26 bases between them. The CDR3 has 16 residues. The CDR3 coding sequence is TGTGCCAGCAGTTATTCGGGATCTGGGAGGCTGGGCCCTAAGTTCTTC. This translates into CASSYSGSGRLGPKFF.